These 32 T cell receptor beta chains share one sample of origin, sequenced in a study of T cells in Graves' hyperthyroidism and ophthalmopathy. Amplified regions were TCR beta CDR3 sequences from RNA transcripts. HTBI primers were the set used in a first-round RT-PCR of the TCR CDR3. TCRdb reprocessed the multiplex PCR reads with MiXCR, giving one entry per CDR3 protein. The sample carries around 350,000 distinct CDR3 sequences, approximately 15% recorded once. The material sequenced was blood. Receptors were obtained from a woman aged 18-29 years with Graves' hyperthyroidism that later progressed to Graves' ophthalmopathy.

The rearrangement uses TRBV6-2 or TRBV6-3 and TRBJ2-2; perhaps TRBD2 as D (6 bases). Looked up from germline, CDR1 is MNHEY and CDR2 is SVGEGT. Trimming shortened V by 0 bases and J by 3 bases, and 14 bases separated the two germline ends. The CDR3 covers 17 residues. In nucleotides, the CDR3 is TGTGCCAGCAGTTACTCGGTTTTCCGGGAGCACACCGGGGAGCTGTTTTTT. Its protein product is CASSYSVFREHTGELFF.

This clonotype was seen at least ten times. The chain is built from TRBV6-1 and TRBJ1-3; D may be TRBD1 (6 bases). The CDR3 covers 13 residues. V lost 6 bases and J lost 4, with 10 bases in between. Germline assignment: CDR1 MNHNS and CDR2 SASEGT. The CDR3 DNA reads TGTGCCAGCAGCCCAGGGACAGGAAACACCATATATTTT. This codes for CASSPGTGNTIYF.

J is TRBJ2-7 and V is TRBV4-2; TRBD2 matches at 7 bases. The CDR3 is 19 amino acids. V trimming: 0 bases; J trimming: 0 bases; junction bases outside the gene matches: 14. CDR1 is LGHNA, CDR2 YNFKEQ, per germline. The CDR3 sequence: CASSQDPYLADPSSYEQYF. CDR3 in DNA: TGTGCCAGCAGCCAAGATCCGTATCTAGCGGACCCCAGCTCCTACGAGCAGTACTTC.

There are many counts of this clonotype. V gene TRBV27 combines with J gene TRBJ2-2, with 8 bases that match TRBD2. The V and J ends lost 5 bases and 2 bases, in that order; junction bases with no gene match: 10. This CDR3 contains 17 residues. Germline CDR1 reads MNHEY; CDR2 reads SMNVEV (reference sequence). DNA for the CDR3: TGTGCCAGCAGTCCATGGGGCGGGAGGCCAAACACCGGGGAGCTGTTTTTT. It yields the protein CASSPWGGRPNTGELFF.

This clonotype appeared a few times. The V gene is TRBV30, the J gene TRBJ1-2, with 11 bases that match TRBD1. This CDR3 contains 21 residues. From germline, CDR1 is GTSNPN and CDR2 SVGIG (reference sequence). Trimming removed 0 bases from V and 0 bases from J; junction bases left unmatched: 18. CDR3 residues: CAWSVLGTGGALAVANYGYTF. CDR3 DNA: TGTGCCTGGAGTGTACTAGGGACAGGGGGAGCCCTTGCCGTGGCTAACTATGGCTACACCTTC.

The table lists this clonotype with a few counts. The chain carries TRBV24-1 and TRBJ2-1, with D maybe TRBD2 (8 bases). The V gene's germline CDR1 is KGHDR and CDR2 SFDVKD. The CDR3 length is 17 residues. V lost 4 bases and J 10 bases, leaving 25 bases between the germline ends. The CDR3 reads CATSDRTGVGRGDEQFF. CDR3 bases: TGTGCCACCAGTGACCGAACAGGGGTTGGGCGGGGGGACGAGCAGTTCTTC.

The table lists this clonotype with many counts. The chain recombines TRBV15 with TRBJ2-7; TRBD2 matches 13 bases. J lost 5 bases, V lost 5 bases, and 6 bases had no gene match. The CDR3 is made up of 15 amino acids. CDR1 LNHNV and CDR2 YYDKDF come from the germline V gene (reference sequence). Written as DNA, the CDR3 is TGTGCCACCAGCCCGACTAGCGGGAGGATCCACGAGCAGTACTTC. It yields the protein CATSPTSGRIHEQYF.

This clonotype was picked up many times. Written as DNA, the CDR3 is TGTGCCAGCAGCTTCTCAGCGGGAGAGGTGACCTACGAGCAGTACTTC. As protein: CASSFSAGEVTYEQYF. The chain joins TRBV7-2 to TRBJ2-7; 8 nucleotides agree with TRBD2. V dropped 3 bases and J dropped 2; count of bases not matched to a gene: 9. The CDR3 extends over 16 amino acids. In germline, CDR1 is SGHTA, CDR2 FQGNSA.

This clonotype has a count of ten or more. V gene TRBV18 combines with J gene TRBJ1-2; D is ambiguous. Trimming left V 10 bases short and J 4 bases short, with 13 bases between. The CDR3 spans 12 residues. Germline V CDR1 and CDR2: KGHSH, LQKENI. CDR3 in amino acids: CANLSQVYGYTF. The CDR3 DNA follows: TGTGCCAACCTATCGCAAGTCTATGGCTACACCTTC.

In its sample, this clonotype was seen many times. The genes are TRBV28 and TRBJ2-5, with D unclear. Trimming pared 3 bases from V and 5 bases from J, leaving 7 bases between. From germline, CDR1 is MDHEN and CDR2 SYDVKM. The CDR3 loop spans 12 amino acids. CDR3 loop: CASSFRRETQYF. In nucleotides, the CDR3 is TGTGCCAGCAGTTTTAGGCGGGAGACCCAGTACTTC.

This clonotype was detected a few times. The chain couples TRBV18 to TRBJ2-7; 8 nucleotides line up with TRBD2. This CDR3 region has 15 residues. V lost 3 bases and J lost 1; bases outside the gene matches: 5. Germline loops: CDR1 KGHSH, CDR2 LQKENI. As DNA, the CDR3 is TGTGCCAGCTCACCTTTACTAGCGGCATCCTACGAGCAGTACTTC. Amino acids: CASSPLLAASYEQYF.

This clonotype was recorded many times. The genes are TRBV20-1 and TRBJ2-7; D not certain. Germline lookup yields CDR1 DFQATT and CDR2 SNEGSKA (reference sequence). The V and J ends lost 7 bases and 0 bases respectively, with 10 bases between them. This CDR3 is 12 amino acids long. The CDR3 spells CSGGDPSYEQYF. The CDR3, as DNA: TGCAGTGGCGGTGACCCCTCCTACGAGCAGTACTTC.

This clonotype was observed a few times. This chain links TRBV7-9 with TRBJ2-5, with 8 bases fitting TRBD2. Per germline, CDR1 SEHNR and CDR2 FQNEAQ (reference sequence). This CDR3 is 20 amino acids long. The J segment lost 4 bases and the V segment lost 7 bases, leaving 26 bases of the junction unmatched. The CDR3 DNA follows: TGTGCCAGCATCCTCTTAAACGTATCTGTCCGCGGCGGGAGGCTAGAGACCCAGTACTTC. Amino acids: CASILLNVSVRGGRLETQYF.

V gene TRBV6-1 combines with J gene TRBJ1-5; 7 bases are shared with TRBD1. V gave up 2 bases and J gave up 5 bases; unmatched junction bases: 15. Germline V gene data show CDR1 as MNHNS and CDR2 as SASEGT. This CDR3 is 18 amino acids long. CDR3 in DNA: TGTGCCAGCAGTGAATTAAGTGAGGGCAGGGGGGCGGATCAGCCCCAGCATTTT. Translating gives CASSELSEGRGADQPQHF.

In its sample, this clonotype was seen many times. The gene calls are TRBV7-9 and TRBJ2-1; D is uncertain. In germline, CDR1 is SEHNR, CDR2 FQNEAQ (reference sequence). The length of the CDR3 is 13 residues. V was cut by 4 bases and J by 8 bases, with 12 bases left in between. CDR3 nucleotide sequence: TGTGCCAGCAGCTACCAAAGCTGGGATGAGCAGTTCTTC. Its protein product is CASSYQSWDEQFF. Based on the CDR3 plus reference TRBV7-9 and TRBJ2-1, the full variable domain is DTGVSQNPRHKITKRGQNVTFRCDPISEHNRLYWYRQTLGQGPEFLTYFQNEAQLEKSRLLSDRFSAERPKGSFSTLEIQRTEQGDSAMYLCASSYQSWDEQFFGPGTRLTVL.

The chain joins TRBV6-2 or TRBV6-3 to TRBJ2-4; possibly TRBD1 for D (5 bases). Germline CDR1 and CDR2: MNHEY and SVGEGT. The CDR3 runs to 15 residues. Trimming took off 8 bases at V and 3 bases at J, with 17 bases between the two ends. CDR3 protein: CASRGTGLSKNIQYF. The CDR3 DNA is TGTGCCAGCCGAGGAACAGGTCTGAGCAAAAACATTCAGTACTTC.

The chain employs TRBV28 and TRBJ1-1, with D perhaps TRBD1 (5 bases). V lost 7 bases to trimming and J lost 1 base, with 22 bases between them. The CDR3 consists of 17 residues. Germline CDR1 reads MDHEN; CDR2 reads SYDVKM. The CDR3 loop reads CASTVGANTGGNTEAFF. For the CDR3, the DNA is TGTGCCAGCACGGTCGGGGCGAACACCGGGGGGAACACTGAAGCTTTCTTT.

Concerning this clonotype: This may be a read error, as it is one base from a much larger clone. This rearrangement joins TRBV7-9 to TRBJ2-7; D unclear. The germline gives CDR1 SEHNR, CDR2 FQNEAQ (reference sequence). The CDR3 has 13 residues. The CDR3 DNA is TGTGCCGGCAGCTTAGTGAGTAGCTACGAGCAGTACTTC. Translating it yields CAGSLVSSYEQYF.

The genes are TRBV12-5 and TRBJ1-1; 7 nucleotides match TRBD1. Germline trimming cut 2 bases from V and 4 bases from J; bases unmatched to any gene: 10. The CDR3 spans 16 residues. In germline, CDR1 is LGHNT, CDR2 FRNRAP. This CDR3 is CASGLSTGDRATEAFF. As DNA, the CDR3 is TGTGCTAGTGGTTTGTCTACAGGCGACAGGGCCACTGAAGCTTTCTTT.

Ten or more counts support this clonotype. V usage is TRBV28 and J usage is TRBJ2-5, with TRBD2 matching 9 bases. This CDR3 contains 17 residues. CDR1 and CDR2 (germline): MDHEN, SYDVKM. Trimming removed 7 bases from V and 4 bases from J; junction bases left unmatched: 16. CDR3 DNA sequence: TGTGCCAGCACCCTTGGGGTAGCGGGAGTCGGGGGAGAGACCCAGTACTTC. This gives the protein CASTLGVAGVGGETQYF. The whole variable domain, remainder taken from reference TRBV28 and TRBJ2-5, is DVKVTQSSRYLVKRTGEKVFLECVQDMDHENMFWYRQDPGLGLRLIYFSYDVKMKEKGDIPEGYSVSREKKERFSLILESASTNQTSMYLCASTLGVAGVGGETQYFGPGTRLLVL.

This clonotype was counted many times. This chain uses TRBV11-2 with TRBJ1-2, with 7 bases fitting TRBD1. With V trimmed by 4 bases and J by 4 bases, 12 bases remained unmatched. CDR3 length: 16 residues. CDR1 and CDR2 from the germline V gene are SGHAT and FQNNGV. In DNA form, the CDR3 reads TGTGCCAGCAGCTCAACAGGGGCCGCAAGGCTCTATGGCTACACCTTC. Translated, it gives CASSSTGAARLYGYTF. Together with reference TRBV11-2 and TRBJ1-2, the CDR3 gives the full variable domain: EAGVAQSPRYKIIEKRQSVAFWCNPISGHATLYWYQQILGQGPKLLIQFQNNGVVDDSQLPKDRFSAERLKGVDSTLKIQPAKLEDSAVYLCASSSTGAARLYGYTFGSGTRLTVV.

Remarks on this clonotype: The missing conserved phenylalanine or tryptophan at the end of this CDR3 makes a read error likely. This chain uses TRBV4-3 with TRBJ2-7; 8 nucleotides agree with TRBD1. Trimming removed 4 bases from V and 4 bases from J; junction bases left unmatched: 9. The germline V gene encodes CDR1 LGHNA and CDR2 YSLEER. This CDR3 is 15 amino acids long. The CDR3 sequence: CASSLQRTGLYEQYL. The DNA of the CDR3 is TGCGCCAGCAGCCTCCAAAGGACAGGGTTGTACGAGCAGTACCTC.

This clonotype was picked up many times. This chain uses TRBV28 with TRBJ2-3; the D gene is possibly TRBD2 (5 bases). CDR1 is MDHEN and CDR2 is SYDVKM in the germline V gene. The V and J ends lost 4 bases and 3 bases respectively, with 14 bases between them. This CDR3 region has 15 residues. DNA of the CDR3: TGTGCCAGCAGTTCTACTAGTAGTGCTACAGATACGCAGTATTTT. Amino acids: CASSSTSSATDTQYF.

This clonotype was recorded at least ten times. This sequence joins TRBV29-1 and TRBJ1-4; D unresolved. Germline CDR1 SQVTM, CDR2 ANQGSEA. The ends were cut back, 4 bases at V and 3 bases at J, with 15 bases in the middle. This CDR3 spans 15 amino acids. CDR3 sequence: CSVVPLGGSNEKLFF. DNA for the CDR3: TGCAGCGTTGTGCCCTTAGGAGGGTCTAATGAAAAACTGTTTTTT.

This clonotype was seen many times. The genes are TRBV18 and TRBJ1-1; the match to TRBD1 covers 9 bases. With V trimmed by 3 bases and J by 3 bases, 5 bases remained unmatched. CDR1 is KGHSH, CDR2 LQKENI, per germline. The length of the CDR3 is 15 residues. The CDR3 spells CASSPKTGGDTEAFF. Here the CDR3 DNA reads TGTGCCAGCTCACCGAAGACAGGGGGAGACACTGAAGCTTTCTTT.

This clonotype was observed at least ten times. The chain joins TRBV20-1 to TRBJ1-2, with D tentatively TRBD1 (5 bases). V lost 6 bases and J 4 bases, leaving 9 bases between the germline ends. The CDR3 has 11 residues. Germline V gives CDR1 DFQATT, CDR2 SNEGSKA (reference sequence). CDR3 nucleotides: TGCAGTGCCGGGGGGGGCTATGGCTACACCTTC. Its protein is CSAGGGYGYTF.

There are a few counts of this clonotype. The chain employs TRBV12-3 or TRBV12-4 and TRBJ2-7, with 7 nucleotides matching TRBD2. The CDR3 is made up of 13 amino acids. V gave up 8 bases and J gave up 7 bases; unmatched junction bases: 11. The CDR3 nucleotides read TGTGCCAGCGGTCCGAGCGGGGTTGGGGAGCAGTACTTC. It is translated as CASGPSGVGEQYF.

This clonotype was recorded at least ten times. A junction end diverges from the germline sequence, so it may reflect a read error. This chain connects TRBV27 to TRBJ1-5, with D perhaps TRBD1 (5 bases). This CDR3 has 18 residues. Germline V gene sequence: CDR1 MNHEY, CDR2 SMNVEV (reference sequence). The CDR3 region is CASRLWGRDPGNNQPQHF. CDR3 DNA sequence: TGTGCCAGCAGGTTATGGGGGAGAGATCCGGGGAACAATCAGCCCCAGCATTTT.

The chain links TRBV28 to TRBJ2-7, with D maybe TRBD2 (6 bases). The CDR3 covers 13 residues. Trimming left V 7 bases short and J 6 bases short, with 16 bases between. Germline-derived CDR1 and CDR2 are MDHEN and SYDVKM. CDR3: CASIPGAGREQYF. CDR3 nucleotide sequence: TGTGCCAGCATTCCGGGAGCCGGTCGCGAGCAGTACTTC.

This clonotype was seen at least ten times. This chain connects TRBV3-1 to TRBJ1-5; TRBD1 matches 8 bases. Germline lookup yields CDR1 LGHDT and CDR2 YNNKEL (reference sequence). This CDR3 region has 15 residues. With 6 bases clipped from V and 7 bases from J, the junction kept 11 bases outside the gene matches. In nucleotides, the CDR3 is TGTGCCAGCAGTCAATCAGGGGGCGCTGGGCAGCCCCAGCATTTT. This translates into CASSQSGGAGQPQHF.

This clonotype was observed a handful of times. The chain carries TRBV20-1 and TRBJ2-3, with D unclear. CDR3 length: 13 residues. Germline V gene sequence: CDR1 DFQATT, CDR2 SNEGSKA (reference sequence). Trimming stripped 5 bases from V and 0 bases from J, with 9 bases between. This chain's CDR3 is CSARRTSTDTQYF. The CDR3 DNA reads as TGCAGTGCTCGTAGAACTAGCACAGATACGCAGTATTTT.

This clonotype has only a few counts. V gene TRBV5-1 combines with J gene TRBJ2-5; TRBD2 matches 12 bases. Trimming at V came to 4 bases and at J to 4 bases, leaving 11 bases not matched to a gene. This CDR3 has 17 amino acids. The germline CDR1 and CDR2 sequences are SGHRS and YFSETQ. The CDR3 protein is CASSPRLAGAFSETQYF. DNA of the CDR3: TGCGCCAGCAGCCCCCGACTAGCGGGAGCTTTTTCAGAGACCCAGTACTTC.